The sequence of this TCR beta chain was determined in a study of OX40 agonist ivuxolimab in advanced cancers. The repertoire was sequenced with immunoSEQ multiplex PCR; TCRdb's copy has only in-frame clones and lacks some. The data contain about 21,000 clones, approximately 83% of them seen just once; the ten biggest clones take up approximately 31%. This CDR3 has 17 amino acids. V was pared by 3 bases and J by 2 bases, with 15 bases of the junction left unmatched. The germline V gene encodes CDR1 GTSNPN and CDR2 SVGIG (reference sequence). Sample: CD4+ or CD8+ T cells sorted from blood, taken in a trial of the OX40 agonist ivuxolimab. The chain employs TRBV30 and TRBJ2-5, with 7 bases lining up with TRBD1. The clonotype was recovered from an adult with an advanced solid tumor such as melanoma, head and neck, liver or kidney cancer. The CDR3 bases are TGTGCCTGGAGCCAATTCCCCTTGGACAGGCGACAAGAGACCCAGTACTTC. Its translation: CAWSQFPLDRRQETQYF.